What follows are 3 T cell receptor beta chains derived from one specimen sequenced in a study of human T cells and chemical hapten exposure. This sample's time point: healthy volunteer bleed at 6 weeks. Total RNA was isolated from whole blood that had not been fractionated. TCRdb used MiXCR to reprocess the RACE reads, holding one entry per CDR3 protein. The repertoire includes roughly 43,000 distinct CDR3 sequences, about 3.7% of them detected once, and 4.5% to 7% sits in the top ten. Material for sequencing was whole blood. These receptors came from a human donor in good health. Some clones in this sample may be carry-over from other donors' samples.

This clonotype has at least ten counts. The rearrangement uses TRBV5-1 and TRBJ2-1, with no clear D. This CDR3 region has 13 residues. The ends were cut back, 0 bases at V and 9 bases at J, with 10 bases in the middle. Germline lookup yields CDR1 SGHRS and CDR2 YFSETQ. The CDR3 DNA reads TGCGCCAGCAGCTTGGGAGAGGTTCGTGAGCAGTTCTTC. Its protein product is CASSLGEVREQFF. Full variable domain (rest looked up from reference TRBV5-1 and TRBJ2-1): KAGVTQTPRYLIKTRGQQVTLSCSPISGHRSVSWYQQTPGQGLQFLFEYFSETQRNKGNFPGRFSGRQFSNSRSEMNVSTLELGDSALYLCASSLGEVREQFFGPGTRLTVL.

In this sample, this clonotype turned up many times. V usage is TRBV18 and J usage is TRBJ1-1; no clear D gene. The V end was cut by 0 bases, the J end by 1 base, with 9 bases between. Germline values: CDR1 KGHSH, CDR2 LQKENI. This CDR3 has 15 amino acids. CDR3 residues: CASSPPGGSNTEAFF. Written as DNA, the CDR3 is TGTGCCAGCTCACCACCGGGCGGTTCGAACACTGAAGCTTTCTTT.

This clonotype was detected ten times or more. The V and J genes are TRBV6-2 or TRBV6-3 and TRBJ1-1; D gene ambiguous. Trimming left V 6 bases short and J 5 bases short, with 19 bases between. Germline assignment: CDR1 MNHEY and CDR2 SVGEGT. The CDR3 runs to 15 residues. The CDR3 loop reads CASSDRKTPWTEAFF. As DNA, the CDR3 is TGTGCCAGCAGCGACCGGAAAACTCCGTGGACTGAAGCTTTCTTT.